This is a list of T cell receptor beta chains from one sample in a study of T cell responses to AZD1222 COVID-19 vaccine. This table comes from immunoSEQ multiplex PCR, and its TCRdb copy is limited to in-frame clones, with some not included. The sample holds 150,000 to 200,000 clones, 94% seen once. The material was peripheral blood, obtained on day 0 of AZD1222 vaccination. The receptors shown here come from an adult in good health. Both conserved end residues are part of each CDR3. D genes are given only for firm matches. The listing skips clone size in some rows; elsewhere it reads once, few, many or a size class.

CDR3 | DNA | J | D | size | V
CASSAPGQGARKLFF | TGTGCCAGTAGTGCGCCGGGACAGGGGGCGCGAAAACTGTTTTTT | TRBJ1-4 | TRBD1 | once | TRBV19
CASSSPSREQYF | TGTGCCAGCAGTTCCCCTTCGCGTGAGCAGTACTTC | TRBJ2-7 | . | . | TRBV28
CSVQTWTEAFF | TGCAGCGTCCAAACCTGGACTGAAGCTTTCTTT | TRBJ1-1 | . | . | TRBV29-1
CASSSGASNVGGELFF | TGCGCCAGCAGCTCCGGGGCCTCAAATGTCGGCGGGGAGCTGTTTTTT | TRBJ2-2 | . | . | TRBV5-1
CASSSLLSGANVLTF | TGTGCCAGCAGTTCCCTCCTCTCTGGGGCCAACGTCCTGACTTTC | TRBJ2-6 | . | . | TRBV2
CASSLGLAGRYDNEQFF | TGCGCCAGCAGCTTGGGACTAGCGGGCCGTTATGACAATGAGCAGTTCTTC | TRBJ2-1 | TRBD2 | . | TRBV5-1
CASSQDFGGRRPQHF | TGCGCCAGCAGCCAAGATTTCGGGGGGCGGAGGCCCCAGCATTTT | TRBJ1-5 | . | . | TRBV4-3
CASKFYEQYF | TGTGCCAGTAAGTTCTACGAGCAGTACTTC | TRBJ2-7 | . | once | TRBV6-4
CASSLVTGKQETQYF | TGCGCCAGCAGCTTGGTGACAGGGAAGCAAGAGACCCAGTACTTC | TRBJ2-5 | TRBD1 | . | TRBV5-1
CASSYPSPRDTKTYF | TGTGCCAGCAGTTACCCCTCCCCCCGGGACACAAAGACGTACTTC | TRBJ2-7 | . | . | TRBV6-6
CATRLYGNTIYF | TGTGCCACACGGCTCTATGGAAACACCATATATTTT | TRBJ1-3 | . | . | TRBV21-1
CAISGTGQLNTEAFF | TGTGCCATCAGTGGGACAGGACAGTTGAACACTGAAGCTTTCTTT | TRBJ1-1 | TRBD1 | . | TRBV10-3
CAWSLFGPQHF | TGTGCCTGGAGTCTCTTCGGGCCCCAGCATTTT | TRBJ1-5 | . | . | TRBV30
CASSQGANQPQHF | TGTGCCAGCAGCCAAGGGGCCAATCAGCCCCAGCATTTT | TRBJ1-5 | . | . | TRBV3-1/TRBV3-2
CASSDRSSYEQYF | TGCGCCAGCAGTGACAGGAGCTCCTACGAGCAGTACTTC | TRBJ2-7 | . | . | TRBV10-1
CASSEIPGAADLPGYTF | TGCGCCAGCAGTGAGATTCCCGGGGCAGCAGACCTCCCTGGCTACACCTTC | TRBJ1-2 | . | . | TRBV10-2
CASQITPRNGYTF | TGTGCCAGCCAGATTACCCCCCGGAATGGCTACACCTTC | TRBJ1-2 | . | . | TRBV28
CASTTGGSDQPQHF | TGTGCCAGCACCACGGGGGGGTCCGATCAGCCCCAGCATTTT | TRBJ1-5 | . | . | TRBV6-6
CSSKESSYNEQFF | TGCAGTTCAAAGGAAAGCTCCTACAATGAGCAGTTCTTC | TRBJ2-1 | . | . | TRBV29-1
CASSIAGGQGTEQYF | TGTGCCAGTAGTATAGCTGGCGGACAGGGGACCGAGCAGTACTTC | TRBJ2-7 | TRBD1 | . | TRBV19
CASSPWSGQGEAFF | TGTGCCAGCAGCCCGTGGTCGGGACAGGGTGAAGCTTTCTTT | TRBJ1-1 | TRBD1 | . | TRBV7-9
CASSQGAGTGKMNTEAFF | TGTGCCAGCAGCCAAGGGGCCGGGACAGGGAAGATGAACACTGAAGCTTTCTTT | TRBJ1-1 | TRBD1 | . | TRBV7-9
CASSLVAGGAYEQYF | TGTGCCAGCAGCTTAGTTGCGGGAGGAGCCTACGAGCAGTACTTC | TRBJ2-7 | TRBD2 | . | TRBV7-2
CASSEDSTGWEKLFF | TGTGCCAGCAGCGAGGACAGTACGGGTTGGGAAAAACTGTTTTTT | TRBJ1-4 | . | once | TRBV2
CASSQAGSGRETQYF | TGTGCCAGCAGCCAAGCGGGTAGCGGGAGAGAGACCCAGTACTTC | TRBJ2-5 | TRBD2 | . | TRBV3-1/TRBV3-2
CASSESIHYEQYF | TGTGCCAGCAGTGAATCGATTCACTACGAGCAGTACTTC | TRBJ2-7 | . | once | TRBV25-1
CASLPGTRAEAFF | TGTGCCAGCCTACCTGGGACGCGGGCTGAAGCTTTCTTT | TRBJ1-1 | . | . | TRBV18
CAWGDWGGISGNTICF | TGTGCCTGGGGGGATTGGGGCGGCATCTCTGGAAACACCATATGTTTT | TRBJ1-3 | . | once | TRBV30
CASSPVQGMDEQYF | TGTGCCAGCTCACCGGTACAGGGAATGGACGAGCAGTACTTC | TRBJ2-7 | . | . | TRBV18
CASSPAGLNQPQHF | TGTGCCAGCAGCCCGGCGGGGCTCAATCAGCCCCAGCATTTT | TRBJ1-5 | . | many | TRBV7-9
CASSPRIRDLNTEAFF | TGTGCCAGCTCACCCCGAATAAGGGATTTGAACACTGAAGCTTTCTTT | TRBJ1-1 | . | . | TRBV18
CASSQGGISISGNTIYF | TGTGCCAGCAGCCAAGGGGGCATAAGTATCTCTGGAAACACCATATATTTT | TRBJ1-3 | . | . | TRBV3-1/TRBV3-2
CATSRGQGDEKLFF | TGTGCCACCAGCAGAGGACAGGGTGATGAAAAACTGTTTTTT | TRBJ1-4 | TRBD1 | . | TRBV15
CASSPRDTIYF | TGTGCCAGCAGTCCCCGGGACACCATATATTTT | TRBJ1-3 | . | once | TRBV12-3/TRBV12-4
CASRINTGELFF | TGTGCCAGCAGGATAAACACCGGGGAGCTGTTTTTT | TRBJ2-2 | . | . | TRBV27
CASRLVEGPTGKTSNQPQHF | TGTGCCAGCAGACTCGTGGAGGGCCCGACCGGGAAAACTAGCAATCAGCCCCAGCATTTT | TRBJ1-5 | . | . | TRBV21-1
CASSLVGGGNEKLFF | TGTGCCAGCAGTTTAGTCGGGGGCGGGAATGAAAAACTGTTTTTT | TRBJ1-4 | . | . | TRBV28
CAWGPGVDYEQYF | TGTGCCTGGGGCCCAGGGGTGGACTACGAGCAGTACTTC | TRBJ2-7 | . | few | TRBV30
CASSPLPGPMTGELFF | TGTGCCAGCTCACCACTCCCGGGGCCCATGACCGGGGAGCTGTTTTTT | TRBJ2-2 | . | . | TRBV18
CASSRRLSGNTIYF | TGTGCCAGCAGTCGCCGGCTTTCTGGAAACACCATATATTTT | TRBJ1-3 | . | . | TRBV11-2
CAWRAHGGTDTQYF | TGTGCCTGGAGGGCCCACGGGGGGACAGATACGCAGTATTTT | TRBJ2-3 | TRBD2 | . | TRBV30
CASSSLYEQYF | TGTGCCAGCAGTTCCCTCTACGAGCAGTACTTC | TRBJ2-7 | . | few | TRBV27
CAWSVLRGRLTEAFF | TGTGCCTGGAGTGTACTCAGGGGGCGTCTTACTGAAGCTTTCTTT | TRBJ1-1 | TRBD1 | . | TRBV30
CASRKEWAAQETQYF | TGTGCCAGCAGAAAAGAGTGGGCAGCCCAAGAGACCCAGTACTTC | TRBJ2-5 | . | . | TRBV27
CASSSGAGRLSYNEQFF | TGTGCCAGCAGCTCCGGAGCAGGGAGGCTATCCTACAATGAGCAGTTCTTC | TRBJ2-1 | . | . | TRBV7-2
CASSPTVAKNIQYF | TGTGCCAGCAGCCCGACGGTAGCCAAAAACATTCAGTACTTC | TRBJ2-4 | . | . | TRBV3-1/TRBV3-2
CASSSYADTGGYGYTF | TGTGCCAGCAGCTCCTATGCAGACACGGGAGGCTATGGCTACACCTTC | TRBJ1-2 | . | . | TRBV5-6
CASSPQVGQGGNEQFF | TGTGCCAGCAGCCCCCAGGTTGGACAGGGAGGGAATGAGCAGTTCTTC | TRBJ2-1 | . | . | TRBV5-4
CASSRRDGNQPQHF | TGTGCCAGCAGTCGCAGGGACGGCAATCAGCCCCAGCATTTT | TRBJ1-5 | . | . | TRBV2
CASSPRDSTDTQYF | TGTGCCAGCTCACCCCGGGACTCAACAGATACGCAGTATTTT | TRBJ2-3 | . | . | TRBV18
CASSITGGSTEAFF | TGCGCCAGCAGCATCACAGGGGGGAGCACTGAAGCTTTCTTT | TRBJ1-1 | TRBD1 | . | TRBV5-1
CASNDRGIGELFF | TGTGCCAGCAACGACAGGGGCATCGGGGAGCTGTTTTTT | TRBJ2-2 | TRBD1 | . | TRBV6-1
CASSFERTDTQYF | TGTGCCAGCAGCTTCGAACGGACAGATACGCAGTATTTT | TRBJ2-3 | . | . | TRBV13
CASSDRDRVEYEQYF | TGTGCCAGCAGTGACCGGGACAGGGTCGAATACGAGCAGTACTTC | TRBJ2-7 | TRBD1 | . | TRBV28
CASSVVSGGELFF | TGTGCCAGCAGCGTAGTATCGGGAGGGGAGCTGTTTTTT | TRBJ2-2 | . | . | TRBV9
CAISVVAGGPYEQYF | TGTGCCATCAGTGTCGTAGCGGGAGGGCCCTACGAGCAGTACTTC | TRBJ2-7 | TRBD2 | . | TRBV10-3
CASSRVVGNYEQYF | TGCGCCAGCAGCCGGGTTGTAGGGAACTACGAGCAGTACTTC | TRBJ2-7 | . | . | TRBV4-3
CASSDVRRDTGELFF | TGTGCCAGCAGTGACGTCAGGAGAGACACCGGGGAGCTGTTTTTT | TRBJ2-2 | . | . | TRBV2
CATSDSDRGQNYGYTF | TGTGCCACCAGTGATTCGGACAGGGGACAAAACTATGGCTACACCTTC | TRBJ1-2 | TRBD1 | . | TRBV24-1
CASSEDRGYGYTF | TGTGCCAGCAGCGAGGACAGGGGGTATGGCTACACCTTC | TRBJ1-2 | TRBD1 | . | TRBV2